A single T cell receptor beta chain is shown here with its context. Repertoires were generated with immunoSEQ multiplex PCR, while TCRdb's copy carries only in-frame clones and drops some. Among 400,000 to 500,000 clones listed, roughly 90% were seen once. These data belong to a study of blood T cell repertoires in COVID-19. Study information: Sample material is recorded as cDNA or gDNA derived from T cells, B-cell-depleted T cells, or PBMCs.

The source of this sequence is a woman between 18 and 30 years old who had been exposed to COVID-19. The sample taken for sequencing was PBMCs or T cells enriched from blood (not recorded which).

CDR3 in DNA: TGTGCCAGCAGCCAAGGGGGGGTCACAGATACGCAGTATTTT. This translates into CASSQGGVTDTQYF. V gene TRBV11-3 combines with J gene TRBJ2-3, with D perhaps matching TRBD2 (7 bases). This CDR3 comprises 14 residues. The germline V and J ends were trimmed by 5 bases and 2 bases, with 11 bases remaining between them. CDR1 and CDR2 (germline): SGHNT, YENEEA.